These 26 T cell receptor beta chains were all obtained from the same sample, sequenced in a study of T cells in localized non-small cell lung cancer. The data were produced by immunoSEQ multiplex PCR, yet TCRdb's version contains in-frame clones alone and is incomplete. The data contain roughly 50,000 clones, around 81% of them singletons. This sample comprised peripheral blood, obtained before any cancer treatment. The receptors stem from a female donor aged 60 or older with stage II squamous cell lung carcinoma.

The chain employs TRBV7-6 and TRBJ1-1, with a tentative D call TRBD1 (5 bases). Germline V gene lookup returns CDR1 SGHVS and CDR2 FNYEAQ. V was pared by 0 bases and J by 1 base, with 12 bases between. CDR3 length: 16 residues. The CDR3 nucleotides are TGTGCCAGCAGCTTAGCGCGGGGCAGGCCGAACACTGAAGCTTTCTTT. It codes for CASSLARGRPNTEAFF.

V and J are TRBV9 and TRBJ2-3; D not resolved. From germline, CDR1 is SGDLS and CDR2 YYNGEE. This CDR3 spans 14 amino acids. Trimming pared 2 bases from V and 2 bases from J, leaving 9 bases between. Here the CDR3 reads CASSVERPTDTQYF. The CDR3 DNA reads as TGTGCCAGCAGCGTGGAGAGACCCACAGATACGCAGTATTTT.

The gene calls are TRBV4-1 and TRBJ2-7; D gene unclear. V lost 0 bases and J 5 bases, leaving 29 bases between the germline ends. The germline gives CDR1 MGHRA, CDR2 YSYEKL. This CDR3 spans 20 amino acids. The CDR3 sequence: CASSQETPLSDPIYPHEQYF. The DNA of the CDR3 is TGCGCCAGCAGCCAAGAAACCCCGCTGTCCGATCCTATCTACCCCCACGAGCAGTACTTC.

The genes are TRBV19 and TRBJ2-2; possibly TRBD2 for D (5 bases). CDR1 is LNHDA and CDR2 is SQIVND in the germline V gene (reference sequence). The CDR3 runs 13 residues. With 7 bases removed from V and 4 bases from J, the gap between germline ends came to 10 bases. The CDR3: CASTTGSTGELFF. The CDR3 DNA sequence: TGTGCCAGTACAACGGGGAGCACCGGGGAGCTGTTTTTT.

As for this clone: One end of the junction does not line up with germline, which may come from a read error. This sequence joins TRBV7-7 and TRBJ2-3; 11 bases line up with TRBD1. Per germline, CDR1 SSHAT and CDR2 FNYEAQ (reference sequence). There are 15 residues in the CDR3. The CDR3 protein is CASSSGQGAWDTQYF. CDR3 in DNA: TGTGCTAGCAGCTCCGGACAGGGGGCTTGGGATACGCAGTATTTT.

The CDR3 DNA is TGTGCCAGCACATCCCAGGGGGCTGTCACTGAAGCTTTCTTT. Encoded protein: CASTSQGAVTEAFF. The V gene is TRBV2, the J gene TRBJ1-1; 8 bases are a match to TRBD1. The V and J ends lost 7 bases and 4 bases, in that order; junction bases with no gene match: 8. This CDR3 spans 14 amino acids. In germline, CDR1 is SNHLY, CDR2 FYNNEI.

This clone was picked up one time. The chain has TRBV6-5 and TRBJ2-1; D gene uncertain. Trimming left V 5 bases short and J 12 bases short, with 11 bases between. The CDR3 extends over 11 amino acids. The germline gives CDR1 MNHEY, CDR2 SVGAGI. In DNA form, the CDR3 reads TGTGCCAGCAGTGCTCGGTCTGGGCAGTTCTTC. It is translated as CASSARSGQFF.

J is TRBJ1-6 and V is TRBV6-5; maybe TRBD1 (6 bases). The CDR3 contains 15 residues. Germline loops: CDR1 MNHEY, CDR2 SVGAGI. V was pared by 6 bases and J by 4 bases, with 13 bases between. The CDR3 DNA sequence: TGTGCCAGCAGCTTGACCGGACAGTATAATTCACCCCTCCACTTT. Amino acids: CASSLTGQYNSPLHF.

J is TRBJ1-2 and V is TRBV20-1, with 8 bases identical to TRBD1. The CDR3 sequence is 11 residues long. Germline V lookup: CDR1 DFQATT, CDR2 SNEGSKA (reference sequence). The ends lost 8 bases at V and 6 bases at J; junction bases unmatched: 5. CDR3: CSTYRGDGYTF. The CDR3 bases are TGCAGTACCTACAGGGGGGATGGCTACACCTTC.

This chain uses TRBV30 with TRBJ1-4; D gene unclear. The CDR3 spans 15 residues. V shed 0 bases and J shed 0 bases, with 8 bases lying between them. The germline V gene encodes CDR1 GTSNPN and CDR2 SVGIG (reference sequence). The CDR3 bases are TGTGCCTGGAGTGTACGGCGCACAACTAATGAAAAACTGTTTTTT. This translates into CAWSVRRTTNEKLFF. Using reference TRBV30 and TRBJ1-4 for the parts outside the CDR3, the full variable domain is SQTIHQWPATLVQPVGSPLSLECTVEGTSNPNLYWYRQAAGRGLQLLFYSVGIGQISSEVPQNLSASRPQDRQFILSSKKLLLSDSGFYLCAWSVRRTTNEKLFFGSGTQLSVL.

The chain combines TRBV13 with TRBJ1-6, with D unclear. CDR1 is PRHDT and CDR2 is FYEKMQ in the germline V gene (reference sequence). This CDR3 spans 12 amino acids. V lost 4 bases, J lost 5 bases, and 3 bases lay in between. This CDR3 reads CASSSNNSPLHF. The CDR3 coding sequence is TGTGCCAGCAGCTCAAATAATTCACCCCTCCACTTT.

J is TRBJ1-2 and V is TRBV7-2; D not certain. Deletions cut 1 base from V and 3 bases from J, with 12 bases between. CDR1 is SGHTA, CDR2 FQGNSA, per germline. The CDR3 sequence is 15 residues long. In DNA form, the CDR3 reads TGTGCCAGCAGCTTAGATCGCAGCTCTGACTATGGCTACACCTTC. This encodes CASSLDRSSDYGYTF.

J is TRBJ1-5 and V is TRBV5-5, with 9 bases identical to TRBD1. CDR3 size: 15 residues. Trimming at V came to 4 bases and at J to 6 bases, leaving 8 bases not matched to a gene. Germline CDR1 SGHKS, CDR2 YYEKEE (reference sequence). The CDR3 sequence is CASSVTGGAGQPQHF. The CDR3 DNA follows: TGTGCCAGCAGCGTCACAGGGGGCGCGGGTCAGCCCCAGCATTTT.

This clone turned up a few times. This sequence joins TRBV12-5 and TRBJ1-1; no firm D call. V lost 9 bases and J lost 0, with 11 bases in between. Germline lookup yields CDR1 LGHNT and CDR2 FRNRAP. There are 13 residues in the CDR3. DNA of the CDR3: TGTGCTAGCTTTACCCGGGTGAACACTGAAGCTTTCTTT. It translates to CASFTRVNTEAFF.

The rearrangement uses TRBV11-2 and TRBJ2-7, with D unclear. Germline loops: CDR1 SGHAT, CDR2 FQNNGV. The ends were cut back, 2 bases at V and 3 bases at J, with 14 bases in the middle. The CDR3 has 15 residues. CDR3 bases: TGTGCCAGCAGCTTAAAATCGGAAGGGAACTACGAGCAGTACTTC. Residues: CASSLKSEGNYEQYF.

This rearrangement joins TRBV6-9 to TRBJ2-7, with TRBD1 identical over 9 bases. This CDR3 has 17 amino acids. Germline loops: CDR1 MNHGY, CDR2 SVAAGI. V shed 0 bases, J shed 3 bases, and the junction held 9 bases outside the gene matches. The CDR3 bases are TGTGCCAGCAGTTATTCGCCCCCGGGACAGGGCAACTACGAGCAGTACTTC. Its protein product is CASSYSPPGQGNYEQYF.

This chain links TRBV2 with TRBJ1-5; 7 bases fit TRBD1. This CDR3 has 13 amino acids. The germline V gene has CDR1 SNHLY and CDR2 FYNNEI. J gave up 6 bases and V 8 bases, and 7 bases lay outside the gene matches. CDR3 DNA sequence: TGTGCCAGCCTTGGGACAGTTAGTCAGCCCCAGCATTTT. Translation: CASLGTVSQPQHF.

The chain links TRBV7-3 to TRBJ2-6; no clear D gene. Trimming left V 5 bases short and J 1 base short, with 9 bases between. The CDR3 sequence is 15 residues long. CDR1 is SGHTA, CDR2 FQGTGA, per germline. In DNA form, the CDR3 reads TGTGCCAGCAGCCTGATCGGTTCTGGGGCCAACGTCCTGACTTTC. Translated, it gives CASSLIGSGANVLTF.

This clone was detected a few times. V is TRBV5-1 and J is TRBJ1-2; D is unclear. Germline CDR1 SGHRS, CDR2 YFSETQ. This CDR3 spans 11 amino acids. Trimming took 1 base from V and 10 from J, leaving 8 bases between them. The CDR3 spells CASSLNGFYTF. CDR3 sequence (DNA): TGCGCCAGCAGCTTGAATGGGTTCTACACCTTC.

The chain carries TRBV6-6 and TRBJ2-5, with TRBD2 as a possible D gene (6 bases). Between the trimmed V and J ends, which lost 6 bases and 3 bases, there was a span of 20 bases. Germline loops: CDR1 MNHNY, CDR2 SVGAGI (reference sequence). The CDR3 covers 16 residues. CDR3 sequence reads: CASSRRDPGRKETQYF. The DNA for the CDR3 is TGTGCCAGCAGCCGCCGGGACCCAGGGAGGAAAGAGACCCAGTACTTC.

The J gene is TRBJ1-4, the V gene TRBV6-6; 8 bases fit TRBD1. The trim removed 6 bases at V and 8 bases at J, leaving 8 bases unmatched. This CDR3 has 14 amino acids. Per the germline V gene, CDR1 is MNHNY and CDR2 is SVGAGI (reference sequence). The CDR3 bases are TGTGCCAGCAGCCTCGACAGGGGCTCGGAAAAACTGTTTTTT. Translated: CASSLDRGSEKLFF.

V usage is TRBV11-2 and J usage is TRBJ1-2; 8 bases are shared with TRBD1. The CDR3 consists of 13 residues. After removal of 2 bases from V and 12 bases from J, the junction contained 8 bases not matched to a gene. Germline CDR1 and CDR2: SGHAT and FQNNGV. CDR3 sequence reads: CASSLPQGRGHTF. CDR3 DNA sequence: TGTGCCAGCAGCTTACCGCAGGGCAGGGGGCACACCTTC.

This clone was seen just once. This chain connects TRBV9 to TRBJ1-3; perhaps TRBD1 as D (5 bases). Germline lookup yields CDR1 SGDLS and CDR2 YYNGEE. V was pared by 3 bases and J by 0 bases, with 13 bases between. This CDR3 spans 16 amino acids. This CDR3 is CASSAAGTDSGNTIYF. CDR3 DNA: TGTGCCAGCAGCGCGGCCGGGACTGACTCTGGAAACACCATATATTTT.

The CDR3 region is CASSSGQVAFF. The CDR3, as DNA: TGTGCCAGCAGCTCCGGACAGGTCGCTTTCTTT. J is TRBJ1-1 and V is TRBV7-3, with 7 bases that match TRBD1. This CDR3 spans 11 amino acids. Germline V CDR1 and CDR2: SGHTA, FQGTGA. Trimming removed 4 bases from V and 11 bases from J; junction bases left unmatched: 4.

V is TRBV7-2 and J is TRBJ1-1; TRBD1 agrees at 7 bases. The germline V gene has CDR1 SGHTA and CDR2 FQGNSA. V shed 5 bases, J shed 0 bases, and the junction held 12 bases outside the gene matches. The CDR3 is 17 amino acids. The DNA of the CDR3 is TGTGCCAGCAGCCCGACCGGGACAGTAGTACTGAACACTGAAGCTTTCTTT. Amino acids: CASSPTGTVVLNTEAFF.

This chain links TRBV5-1 with TRBJ2-5, with D maybe TRBD2 (7 bases). The CDR3 extends over 16 amino acids. Germline loops: CDR1 SGHRS, CDR2 YFSETQ. V was cut by 4 bases and J by 2 bases, with 18 bases left in between. The DNA for the CDR3 is TGCGCCAGCAGCGCCACGGCAGGGAGGGGGCAAGAGACCCAGTACTTC. Amino acid sequence: CASSATAGRGQETQYF. Full variable domain (missing parts from reference TRBV5-1 and TRBJ2-5): KAGVTQTPRYLIKTRGQQVTLSCSPISGHRSVSWYQQTPGQGLQFLFEYFSETQRNKGNFPGRFSGRQFSNSRSEMNVSTLELGDSALYLCASSATAGRGQETQYFGPGTRLLVL.